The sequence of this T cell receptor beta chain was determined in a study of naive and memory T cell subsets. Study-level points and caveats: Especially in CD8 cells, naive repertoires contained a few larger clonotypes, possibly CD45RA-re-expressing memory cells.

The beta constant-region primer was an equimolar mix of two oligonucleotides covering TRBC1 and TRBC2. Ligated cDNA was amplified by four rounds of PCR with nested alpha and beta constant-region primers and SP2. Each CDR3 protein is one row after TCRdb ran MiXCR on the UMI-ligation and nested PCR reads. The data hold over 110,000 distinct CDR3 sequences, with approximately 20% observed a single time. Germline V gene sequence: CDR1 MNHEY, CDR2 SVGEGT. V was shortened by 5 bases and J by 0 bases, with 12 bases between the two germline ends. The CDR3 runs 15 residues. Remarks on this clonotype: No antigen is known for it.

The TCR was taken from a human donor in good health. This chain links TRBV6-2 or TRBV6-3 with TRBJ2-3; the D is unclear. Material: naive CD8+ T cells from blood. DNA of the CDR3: TGTGCCAGCAGTCCCCTAGGAACTAGCACAGATACGCAGTATTTT. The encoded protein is CASSPLGTSTDTQYF.